The rows below give T cell receptor beta chains drawn from one sample of a study of spatial heterogeneity in lung cancer. Via MiXCR, TCRdb re-called the 5' RACE reads, giving one row per CDR3 protein. The table has around 100,000 distinct CDR3 sequences, roughly 10% seen once; the top ten hold approximately 24%. The sample here was PBMCs, taken at follow-up. These receptors all come from a female donor with early-stage non-small cell lung cancer. CDR3s include the opening cysteine and the closing phenylalanine or tryptophan. A D gene is named only where the DNA matches it firmly. Size tells how often a clone was seen (once, few, many) or the class of an expanded clone, and some rows leave it out.

abundance,j_gene,v_gene,d_gene,CDR3nt,CDR3aa
few,TRBJ2-1,TRBV7-3,.,TGTGCCAGCAGCTTTTTGGGGCAGGTTGGCAATGAGCAGTTCTTC,CASSFLGQVGNEQFF
.,TRBJ1-1,TRBV19,.,TGTGCCAGTAGTGTAATCTGGGAACGGGCTAGCACTGAAGCTTTCTTT,CASSVIWERASTEAFF
many,TRBJ2-1,TRBV4-1,.,TGCGCCAGCAGTCGGGCCAGGGATAACAATGAGCAGTTCTTC,CASSRARDNNEQFF
.,TRBJ1-3,TRBV19,TRBD1,TGTGCCAGTAGTATCGGACAGGGGCCTGGAAACACCATATATTTT,CASSIGQGPGNTIYF
few,TRBJ2-1,TRBV19,TRBD1,TGTGCCAGTAGCGTAACGACAGGGGGACAAATTCGCGATGAGCAGTTCTTC,CASSVTTGGQIRDEQFF
.,TRBJ2-3,TRBV2,.,TGTGCCAGCAGTGCCGACGTCCTAGCGGATACGCAGTATTTT,CASSADVLADTQYF
.,TRBJ1-1,TRBV3-1,.,TGTGCCAGCAGCCAAGATATGGGAGTGGGGAACACTGAAGCTTTCTTT,CASSQDMGVGNTEAFF
.,TRBJ2-1,TRBV24-1,.,TGTGCCACCAGTGACTCTTTCCCGAGCTCCTACAATGAGCAGTTCTTC,CATSDSFPSSYNEQFF
few,TRBJ2-4,TRBV2,TRBD2,TGTGCCAGCAGGTCCTCGACTAGCGGAAACACGGTTCAGTACTTC,CASRSSTSGNTVQYF
few,TRBJ2-1,TRBV6-6,.,TGTGCCAGCAGTTACTCGCGACCACGGGGGGCAGGTGAGCAGTTCTTC,CASSYSRPRGAGEQFF
many,TRBJ1-1,TRBV7-2,.,TGTGCCAGCAGCTTAGGTCGGGGGCGAACCGGTGAAGCTTTCTTT,CASSLGRGRTGEAFF
few,TRBJ1-4,TRBV27,.,TGTGCCAGCAGCCCAGGGCGAGCTAATGAAAAACTGTTTTTT,CASSPGRANEKLFF
many,TRBJ2-1,TRBV6-1,.,TGTGCCAGCAGGCGGACGTACAATGAGCAGTTCTTC,CASRRTYNEQFF
few,TRBJ1-5,TRBV12-3/TRBV12-4,.,TGTGCCAGCAGGGCCCGGGATAGCAATCAGCCCCAGCATTTT,CASRARDSNQPQHF
many,TRBJ2-3,TRBV7-9,.,TGTGCCAGCAGCTTAGTTCCGGGGACAGATACGCAGTATTTT,CASSLVPGTDTQYF
.,TRBJ2-3,TRBV30,TRBD2,TGTGCCTGGAGTGTGACCCGACTAGCGGTTCGGAATACGCAGTATTTT,CAWSVTRLAVRNTQYF
many,TRBJ2-7,TRBV11-2,TRBD1,TGTGCCAGCAGTTCGGACAGGGTCTACGAGCAGTACTTC,CASSSDRVYEQYF
many,TRBJ2-5,TRBV24-1,.,TGTGCCACCAGTGATGTAGTGATTGAGACCCAGTACTTC,CATSDVVIETQYF
.,TRBJ2-7,TRBV2,TRBD2,TGTGCCAGCCTGGAGGGACAGCTGCGATCTAGCGGGAGTGTTGGGCAGTACTTC,CASLEGQLRSSGSVGQYF
few,TRBJ2-3,TRBV5-1,TRBD2,TGCGCCAGCAGCCCCCTGCGGGAGTCCGCAGATACGCAGTATTTT,CASSPLRESADTQYF